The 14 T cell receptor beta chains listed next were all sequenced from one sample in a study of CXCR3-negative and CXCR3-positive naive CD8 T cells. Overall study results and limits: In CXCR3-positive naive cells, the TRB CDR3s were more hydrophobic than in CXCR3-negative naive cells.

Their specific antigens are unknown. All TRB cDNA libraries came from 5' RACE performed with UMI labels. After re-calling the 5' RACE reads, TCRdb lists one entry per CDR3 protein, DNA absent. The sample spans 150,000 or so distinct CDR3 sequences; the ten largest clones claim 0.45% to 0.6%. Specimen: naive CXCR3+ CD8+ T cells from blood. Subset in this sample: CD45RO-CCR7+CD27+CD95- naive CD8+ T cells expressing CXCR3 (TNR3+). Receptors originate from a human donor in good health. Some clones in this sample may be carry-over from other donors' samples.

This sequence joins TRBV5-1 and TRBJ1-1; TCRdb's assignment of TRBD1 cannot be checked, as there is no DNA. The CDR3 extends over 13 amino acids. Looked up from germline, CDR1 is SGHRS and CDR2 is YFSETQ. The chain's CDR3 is CASSLEQGFEAFF.

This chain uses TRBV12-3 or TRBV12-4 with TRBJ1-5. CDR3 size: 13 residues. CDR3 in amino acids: CASSFYTNQPQHF.

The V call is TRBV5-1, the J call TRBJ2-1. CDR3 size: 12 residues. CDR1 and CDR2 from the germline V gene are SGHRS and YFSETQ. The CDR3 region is CASSLDLNEQFF.

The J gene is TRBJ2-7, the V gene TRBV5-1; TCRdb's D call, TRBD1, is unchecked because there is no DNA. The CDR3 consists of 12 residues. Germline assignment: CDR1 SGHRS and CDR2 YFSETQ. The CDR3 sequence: CASRDPGHEQYF. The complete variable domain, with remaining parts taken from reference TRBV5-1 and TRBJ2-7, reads KAGVTQTPRYLIKTRGQQVTLSCSPISGHRSVSWYQQTPGQGLQFLFEYFSETQRNKGNFPGRFSGRQFSNSRSEMNVSTLELGDSALYLCASRDPGHEQYFGPGTRLTVT.

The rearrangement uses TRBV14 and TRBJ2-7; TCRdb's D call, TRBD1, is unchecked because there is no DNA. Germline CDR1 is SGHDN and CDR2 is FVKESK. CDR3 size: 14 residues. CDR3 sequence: CASSQVQGIYEQYF.

The CDR3 region is CASSWTSEDTQYF. The genes are TRBV5-6 and TRBJ2-3; TCRdb designates TRBD2, a call that cannot be tested without DNA. Looked up from germline, CDR1 is SGHDT and CDR2 is YYEEEE. There are 13 residues in the CDR3.

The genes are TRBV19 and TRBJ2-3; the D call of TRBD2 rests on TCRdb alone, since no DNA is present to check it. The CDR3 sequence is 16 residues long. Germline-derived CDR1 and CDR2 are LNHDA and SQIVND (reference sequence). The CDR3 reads CASSAELAGGPDTQYF. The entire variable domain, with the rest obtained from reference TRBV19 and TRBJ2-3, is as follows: DGGITQSPKYLFRKEGQNVTLSCEQNLNHDAMYWYRQDPGQGLRLIYYSQIVNDFQKGDIAEGYSVSREKKESFPLTVTSAQKNPTAFYLCASSAELAGGPDTQYFGPGTRLTVL.

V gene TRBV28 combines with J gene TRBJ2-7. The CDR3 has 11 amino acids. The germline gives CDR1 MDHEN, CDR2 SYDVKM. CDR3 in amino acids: CASSDYYEQYF.

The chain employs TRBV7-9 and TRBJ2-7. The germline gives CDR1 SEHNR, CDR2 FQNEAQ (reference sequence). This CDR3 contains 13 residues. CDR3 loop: CASSLGPSNEQYF.

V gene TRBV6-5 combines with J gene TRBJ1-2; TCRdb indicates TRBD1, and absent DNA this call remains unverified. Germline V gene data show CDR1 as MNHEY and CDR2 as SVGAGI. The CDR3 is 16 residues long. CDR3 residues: CASSYQGPTLIYGYTF.

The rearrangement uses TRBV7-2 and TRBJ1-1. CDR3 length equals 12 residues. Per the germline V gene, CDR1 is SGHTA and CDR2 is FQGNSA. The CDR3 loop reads CASSETNTEAFF.

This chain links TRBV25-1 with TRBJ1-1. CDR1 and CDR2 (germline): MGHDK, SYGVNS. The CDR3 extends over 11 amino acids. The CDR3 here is CASRSQVSAFF.

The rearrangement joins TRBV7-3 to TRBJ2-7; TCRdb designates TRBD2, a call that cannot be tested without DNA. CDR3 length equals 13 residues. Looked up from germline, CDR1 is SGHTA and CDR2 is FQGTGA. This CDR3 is CASSFGRIGEQYF.

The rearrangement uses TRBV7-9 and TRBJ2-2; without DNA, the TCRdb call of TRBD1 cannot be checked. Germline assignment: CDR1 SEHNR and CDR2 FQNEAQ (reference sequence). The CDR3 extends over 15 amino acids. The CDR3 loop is CASSPGPRGTGELFF.